These 2 T cell receptor beta chains share one sample of origin, sequenced in a study of cytomegalovirus exposure and HLA in healthy donors. Use of 60 Vbeta and 13 Jbeta primers characterized the PCR. TCRdb's copy holds only in-frame clones and misses some; the assay was immunoSEQ multiplex PCR. There are about 180,000 clones in the sample; around 80% occur only once, and more than 1.1% lies in the top ten. The source material was PBMCs. Receptor source: a girl between 5 and 17 years old in good health and CMV-seropositive.

The chain has TRBV19 and TRBJ1-1; unclear D gene. The length of the CDR3 is 12 residues. Germline CDR1 is LNHDA and CDR2 is SQIVND (reference sequence). Trimming took off 1 base at V and 5 bases at J, with 5 bases between the two ends. CDR3 region: CASSIGRTEAFF. The CDR3 bases are TGTGCCAGTAGTATAGGGAGGACTGAAGCTTTCTTT.

V and J are TRBV5-4 and TRBJ2-1; D uncertain. The CDR3 loop spans 16 amino acids. Trimming took 4 bases from V and 3 from J, leaving 17 bases between them. Germline V lookup: CDR1 SGHNT, CDR2 YYREEE (reference sequence). The CDR3 loop is CASSPFTVRYYNEQFF. CDR3 in DNA: TGTGCCAGCAGCCCCTTTACAGTAAGGTACTACAATGAGCAGTTCTTC.